This T cell receptor (beta chain) was sequenced in a study of blood T cell repertoires in COVID-19. Whole-study context: T cells, B-cell-depleted T cells, or PBMCs supplied cDNA or gDNA.

CDR3 size: 14 residues. The germline V and J ends were trimmed by 10 bases and 7 bases, with 22 bases remaining between them. Germline V gene lookup returns CDR1 WSHSY and CDR2 SAAADI. As handled by the study authors: Estimation of nucleated cell counts was performed using reference gene primer amplification. Data came from immunoSEQ multiplex PCR; TCRdb stores just in-frame clones and leaves some out. V and J calls and clone size come straight from that table; D and trimming were deduced from the DNA. The sample carries about 110,000 clones, over 75% recorded once. V usage is TRBV10-2 and J usage is TRBJ2-5, with D possibly being TRBD2 (6 bases). The receptor was isolated from a human donor in a cohort sampled during active COVID-19. Input material: peripheral blood. CDR3 region: CATSPQLAGGTQYF. Written as DNA, the CDR3 is TGCGCCACTTCGCCACAACTAGCAGGAGGGACCCAGTACTTC.